This T cell receptor beta chain was identified during a study of OX40 agonist ivuxolimab in advanced cancers. On the study more broadly: Three patients, one with hepatocellular carcinoma and two with cutaneous melanoma, achieved partial responses.

Trimming took 6 bases from V and 6 from J; bases not matched to a gene: 10. The CDR3 length is 14 residues. Germline CDR1 and CDR2: ENHRY and SYGVKD. Sequencing used immunoSEQ multiplex PCR; TCRdb keeps in-frame clones, though not all of them. This table holds about 28,000 clones, about 82% found once. The V gene is TRBV10-3, the J gene TRBJ1-2, with 7 bases aligning to TRBD1. Sequencing used CD4+ or CD8+ T cells sorted from blood, obtained in a trial of the OX40 agonist ivuxolimab. The sequence came from an adult with an advanced solid tumor such as melanoma, head and neck, liver or kidney cancer. The CDR3 nucleotides are TGTGCCATCAGCCTAGACAGGGCCGGAGATGGCTACACCTTC. It is translated as CAISLDRAGDGYTF.